This record covers a single T cell receptor (beta chain). This sample is part of a study of cytomegalovirus exposure and HLA in healthy donors. The V and J ends lost 1 base and 3 bases respectively, with 10 bases between them. CDR3 length equals 15 residues. Germline CDR1 is SEHNR and CDR2 is FQNEAQ (reference sequence). The PCR contained 60 Vbeta and 13 Jbeta primers. Assay used: immunoSEQ multiplex PCR; TCRdb lists only in-frame clones, some missing. Of 150,000 to 200,000 clones listed, nearly 80% were seen once; the top ten hold around 2.6%. Unrecorded immune exposure was likely among donors, who were nominally healthy when sampled.

This chain joins TRBV7-9 and TRBJ1-3; no clear D gene. This TCR came from a female donor in good health and CMV-seronegative. The sample taken for sequencing was PBMCs. The CDR3 spells CASSLEQIGGNTIYF. The CDR3 DNA is TGTGCCAGCAGCTTAGAACAGATAGGTGGAAACACCATATATTTT.